The rows below give T cell receptor beta chains drawn from one sample of a study of control samples from healthy donors and cancer patients. This table comes from immunoSEQ multiplex PCR, and its TCRdb copy is limited to in-frame clones, with some not included. This sample has just over 150,000 clones; 85% to 95% occur once, and the top ten carry around 9.3%. Sample: blood. The receptors stem from a woman in her thirties or forties in good health. Each CDR3 is given with its conserved first and last residue. The D gene is left open where the match is weak. Part of the rows lack a size; the others show once, few, many or a class for expanded clones.

TRBJ2-1,TRBV7-9,-,TRBD1,CASSDLVTGGASHEQFF,TGTGCCAGCAGCGATCTAGTGACAGGGGGCGCATCCCATGAGCAGTTCTTC
TRBJ2-2,TRBV12-3/TRBV12-4,-,-,CASSLASGELFF,TGTGCCAGCAGTTTAGCCTCCGGGGAGCTGTTTTTT
TRBJ1-5,TRBV3-1/TRBV3-2,-,-,CASSQAGRGSNQPQHF,TGTGCCAGCAGCCAAGCAGGCAGGGGAAGCAATCAGCCCCAGCATTTT
TRBJ2-4,TRBV3-1/TRBV3-2,-,TRBD1,CASSQGTGWDIQYF,TGTGCCAGCAGCCAAGGGACAGGGTGGGACATTCAGTACTTC
TRBJ2-2,TRBV19,few,TRBD1,CASRYRDSYTGELFF,TGTGCCAGTAGATATCGGGACAGCTACACCGGGGAGCTGTTTTTT
TRBJ1-5,TRBV6-6,-,-,CASSPGQIEPQHF,TGTGCCAGCAGCCCCGGACAGATTGAGCCCCAGCATTTT
TRBJ1-3,TRBV5-1,-,-,CASSLGDNGNTIYF,TGCGCCAGCAGCTTGGGTGACAACGGAAACACCATATATTTT
TRBJ2-7,TRBV5-1,once,-,CASSESRSYEQYF,TGCGCCAGCAGCGAGAGCCGCTCCTACGAGCAGTACTTC
TRBJ2-7,TRBV2,-,-,CASTGDGYEQYF,TGTGCCAGCACAGGGGATGGATACGAGCAGTACTTC
TRBJ1-3,TRBV10-3,-,-,CAYRESGNTIYF,TGTGCCTACCGGGAATCTGGAAACACCATATATTTT
TRBJ2-2,TRBV6-5,-,TRBD2,CASERDDGELFF,TGTGCCAGCGAGCGGGACGACGGGGAGCTGTTTTTT
TRBJ1-2,TRBV18,-,-,CASSDGANYGYTF,TGTGCCAGCTCCGACGGAGCTAACTATGGCTACACCTTC
TRBJ2-7,TRBV5-8,-,-,CASSFFRDRDYEQYF,TGTGCCAGCAGCTTTTTTAGGGACCGAGACTACGAGCAGTACTTC
TRBJ2-7,TRBV11-2,-,TRBD1,CASSLGQTYEQYF,TGTGCCAGCAGCTTGGGACAGACGTACGAGCAGTACTTC
TRBJ2-3,TRBV5-4,-,-,CASSSLSTGHTDTQYF,TGTGCCAGCAGCTCCCTATCGACAGGACACACAGATACGCAGTATTTT
TRBJ1-5,TRBV9,-,-,CASSVGDRGMQPQHF,TGTGCCAGCAGCGTAGGAGATAGGGGGATGCAGCCCCAGCATTTT
TRBJ1-1,TRBV4-3,-,-,CASADSIKNTEAFF,TGCGCCAGCGCGGACAGCATCAAGAACACTGAAGCTTTCTTT